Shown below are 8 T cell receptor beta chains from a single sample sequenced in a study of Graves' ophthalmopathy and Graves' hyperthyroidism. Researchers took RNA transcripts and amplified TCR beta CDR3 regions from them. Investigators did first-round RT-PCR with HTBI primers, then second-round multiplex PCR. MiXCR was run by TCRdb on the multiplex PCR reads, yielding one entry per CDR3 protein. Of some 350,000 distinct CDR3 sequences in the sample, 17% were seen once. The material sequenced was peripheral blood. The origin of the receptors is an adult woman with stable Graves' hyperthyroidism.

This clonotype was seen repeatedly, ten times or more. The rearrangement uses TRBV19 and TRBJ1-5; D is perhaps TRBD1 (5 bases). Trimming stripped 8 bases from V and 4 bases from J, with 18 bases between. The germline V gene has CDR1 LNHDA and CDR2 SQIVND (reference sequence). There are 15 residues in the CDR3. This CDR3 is CASRPGLLANQPQHF. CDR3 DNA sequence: TGTGCCAGTCGTCCGGGACTATTAGCAAATCAGCCCCAGCATTTT.

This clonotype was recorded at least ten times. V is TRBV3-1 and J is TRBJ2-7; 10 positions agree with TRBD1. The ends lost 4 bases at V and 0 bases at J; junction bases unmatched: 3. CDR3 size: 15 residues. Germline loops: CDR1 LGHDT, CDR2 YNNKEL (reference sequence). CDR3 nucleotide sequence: TGTGCCAGCAGCCCGGGACAGGGGATCTCCTACGAGCAGTACTTC. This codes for CASSPGQGISYEQYF.

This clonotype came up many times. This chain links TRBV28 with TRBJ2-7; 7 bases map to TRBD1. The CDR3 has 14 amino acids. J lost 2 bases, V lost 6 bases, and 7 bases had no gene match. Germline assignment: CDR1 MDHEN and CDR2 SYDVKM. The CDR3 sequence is CASSVRQGTYEQYF. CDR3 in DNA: TGTGCCAGCAGCGTTAGACAGGGAACCTACGAGCAGTACTTC.

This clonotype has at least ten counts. The CDR3 DNA follows: TGCAGCGAGCCGACTCTGTCCCACGAGCAGTACTTC. Amino acids: CSEPTLSHEQYF. The chain links TRBV29-1 to TRBJ2-7; D remains unclear. V shed 7 bases and J shed 5 bases, with 15 bases lying between them. The CDR3 length is 12 residues. From germline, CDR1 is SQVTM and CDR2 ANQGSEA.

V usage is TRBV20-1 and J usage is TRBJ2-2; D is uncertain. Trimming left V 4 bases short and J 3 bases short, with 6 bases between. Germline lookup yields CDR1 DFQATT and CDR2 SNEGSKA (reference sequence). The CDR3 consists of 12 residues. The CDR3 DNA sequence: TGCAGTGCTATTTACTACACCGGGGAGCTGTTTTTT. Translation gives CSAIYYTGELFF.

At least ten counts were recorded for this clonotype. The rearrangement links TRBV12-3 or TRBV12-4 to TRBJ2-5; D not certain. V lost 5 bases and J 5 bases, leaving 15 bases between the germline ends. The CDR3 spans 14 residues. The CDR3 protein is CASSPGGSKETQYF. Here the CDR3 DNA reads TGTGCCAGCAGTCCCGGCGGCAGTAAGGAGACCCAGTACTTC.

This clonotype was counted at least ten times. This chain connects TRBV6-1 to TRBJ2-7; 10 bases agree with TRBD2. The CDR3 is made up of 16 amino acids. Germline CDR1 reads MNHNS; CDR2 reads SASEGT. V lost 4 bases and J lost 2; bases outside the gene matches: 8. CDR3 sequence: CASSVARLAGTYEQYF. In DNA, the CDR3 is TGTGCCAGCAGTGTGGCTCGACTAGCGGGTACCTACGAGCAGTACTTC.

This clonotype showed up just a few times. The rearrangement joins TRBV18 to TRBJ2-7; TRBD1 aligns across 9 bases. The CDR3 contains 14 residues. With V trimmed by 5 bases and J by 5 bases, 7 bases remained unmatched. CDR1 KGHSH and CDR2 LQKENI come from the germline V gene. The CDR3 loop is CASSSTGGWDEQYF. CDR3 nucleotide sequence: TGTGCCAGCTCATCAACAGGGGGCTGGGACGAGCAGTACTTC.